Below are 25 T cell receptor beta chains sequenced from a single sample in a study of blood T cell repertoires in COVID-19. The protocol was immunoSEQ multiplex PCR, while the TCRdb copy is restricted to in-frame clones and leaves out a portion. The sample includes about 340,000 clones, about 86% seen only once; the top ten take approximately 3%. The sequencing input was peripheral blood. The source of these receptors is a young man with active or convalescent COVID-19.

The J gene is TRBJ2-2, the V gene TRBV24-1; 8 positions match TRBD2. Trimming cost V 2 bases and J 7 bases; bases outside gene matches: 5. Germline-derived CDR1 and CDR2 are KGHDR and SFDVKD. There are 15 residues in the CDR3. The CDR3 DNA is TGTGCCACCAGTGATTCCCGGGAGGGAATCGGGGAGCTGTTTTTT. As protein: CATSDSREGIGELFF.

The chain combines TRBV19 with TRBJ1-2, with TRBD1 identical over 10 bases. Germline V gives CDR1 LNHDA, CDR2 SQIVND (reference sequence). The CDR3 runs to 16 residues. Trimming at V came to 7 bases and at J to 5 bases, leaving 13 bases not matched to a gene. For the CDR3, the DNA is TGTGCCAGTATACGCAGACAGGGGGCCAATATTTATGGCTACACCTTC. As protein: CASIRRQGANIYGYTF. The full variable domain, with the rest looked up from reference TRBV19 and TRBJ1-2, is DGGITQSPKYLFRKEGQNVTLSCEQNLNHDAMYWYRQDPGQGLRLIYYSQIVNDFQKGDIAEGYSVSREKKESFPLTVTSAQKNPTAFYLCASIRRQGANIYGYTFGSGTRLTVV.

V usage is TRBV4-2 and J usage is TRBJ1-6, with D possibly TRBD1 on 6 matching bases. This CDR3 spans 15 amino acids. V was clipped by 5 bases and J by 7 bases, with 15 bases between them. Per germline, CDR1 LGHNA and CDR2 YNFKEQ. The DNA for the CDR3 is TGTGCCAGCAGCGGACTCGGCAGGGGAAATTCACCCCTCCACTTT. Encoded protein: CASSGLGRGNSPLHF.

This clone was seen only a few times. As DNA, the CDR3 is TGTGCTAGTGGTTCCGGACAGAATGAGCAGTTCTTC. Translating it yields CASGSGQNEQFF. The chain uses TRBV12-5 and TRBJ2-1, with D possibly matching TRBD1 (6 bases). Germline V lookup: CDR1 LGHNT, CDR2 FRNRAP. The CDR3 consists of 12 residues. V was pared by 4 bases and J by 7 bases, with 8 bases between.

This clone was recorded only once. V is TRBV24-1 and J is TRBJ2-2; 8 bases are shared with TRBD1. Trimming took 1 base from V and 4 from J; bases not matched to a gene: 4. The CDR3 contains 16 residues. From germline, CDR1 is KGHDR and CDR2 SFDVKD. The CDR3 DNA follows: TGTGCCACCAGTGATTTAGGACAGGGAGGCACCGGGGAGCTGTTTTTT. It codes for CATSDLGQGGTGELFF.

CDR3 sequence: CASSVSGRHGTDTQYF. CDR3 nucleotides: TGTGCCAGCAGCGTGAGCGGCCGACACGGCACAGATACGCAGTATTTT. The chain carries TRBV9 and TRBJ2-3, with D perhaps TRBD2 (5 bases). CDR3 length equals 16 residues. Trimming took off 2 bases at V and 1 base at J, with 14 bases between the two ends. The V gene's germline CDR1 is SGDLS and CDR2 YYNGEE.

This chain joins TRBV2 and TRBJ2-3; 13 nucleotides align to TRBD2. The CDR3 has 15 amino acids. Trimming removed 7 bases from V and 6 bases from J; junction bases left unmatched: 7. Germline CDR1 is SNHLY and CDR2 is FYNNEI. CDR3: CASTRTSGRWDTQYF. CDR3 coding DNA: TGTGCCAGCACTAGGACTAGCGGGAGATGGGATACGCAGTATTTT.

This rearrangement joins TRBV6-1 to TRBJ2-5, with TRBD2 identical over 7 bases. Per the germline V gene, CDR1 is MNHNS and CDR2 is SASEGT. V dropped 1 base and J dropped 9; count of bases not matched to a gene: 8. The CDR3 length is 14 residues. DNA for the CDR3: TGTGCCAGCAGTGAAGTGATGGCTCGGGGGGCCCAGTACTTC. It specifies CASSEVMARGAQYF.

V usage is TRBV6-5 and J usage is TRBJ1-4; a possible D gene is TRBD1 (6 bases). The CDR3 has 15 residues. The germline V gene has CDR1 MNHEY and CDR2 SVGAGI. The V end was cut by 2 bases, the J end by 8 bases, with 15 bases between. The CDR3 is CASSYHRERGEKLFF. DNA for the CDR3: TGTGCCAGCAGTTACCACAGGGAGAGAGGAGAAAAACTGTTTTTT.

This sequence joins TRBV6-4 and TRBJ1-5; no clear D. The CDR3 sequence is 17 residues long. V dropped 4 bases and J dropped 0 bases, with 16 bases sitting between them. The V gene's germline CDR1 is MRHNA and CDR2 SNTAGT. This chain's CDR3 is CASSVSGTSYSNQPQHF. CDR3 in DNA: TGTGCCAGCAGTGTGTCGGGAACATCTTATAGCAATCAGCCCCAGCATTTT.

The V gene is TRBV9, the J gene TRBJ2-1, with 11 bases identical to TRBD2. The CDR3 runs 15 residues. V trimming: 3 bases; J trimming: 8 bases; junction bases outside the gene matches: 7. From germline, CDR1 is SGDLS and CDR2 YYNGEE. The CDR3: CASSGSGGAVDEQFF. CDR3 DNA: TGTGCCAGCAGCGGTAGCGGGGGGGCCGTAGATGAGCAGTTCTTC.

J is TRBJ2-3 and V is TRBV2; no clear D gene. Germline V CDR1 and CDR2: SNHLY, FYNNEI. V dropped 4 bases and J dropped 5 bases, with 19 bases sitting between them. CDR3 size: 16 residues. The CDR3 region is CASSGSPVPRKDTQYF. CDR3 sequence (DNA): TGTGCCAGCAGTGGATCCCCGGTTCCCAGGAAAGATACGCAGTATTTT. The whole variable domain, remainder taken from reference TRBV2 and TRBJ2-3, is EPEVTQTPSHQVTQMGQEVILRCVPISNHLYFYWYRQILGQKVEFLVSFYNNEISEKSEIFDDQFSVERPDGSNFTLKIRSTKLEDSAMYFCASSGSPVPRKDTQYFGPGTRLTVL.

This chain links TRBV11-3 with TRBJ2-1; possible D gene TRBD1, 6 bases. The CDR3 length is 15 residues. Per germline, CDR1 SGHNT and CDR2 YENEEA. Trimming took off 1 base at V and 1 base at J, with 8 bases between the two ends. The CDR3 nucleotides read TGTGCCAGCAGCTTAGGAGGGGGATCCTACAATGAGCAGTTCTTC. It codes for CASSLGGGSYNEQFF.

The rearrangement uses TRBV5-1 and TRBJ1-2, with D maybe TRBD1 (6 bases). The V and J ends lost 3 bases and 7 bases respectively, with 25 bases between them. The CDR3 is 17 residues long. Germline V lookup: CDR1 SGHRS, CDR2 YFSETQ. The CDR3: CASSSILTNREGGGYTF. The CDR3 DNA is TGCGCCAGCAGCTCAATCCTGACTAACAGGGAAGGAGGTGGCTACACCTTC.

The genes are TRBV5-4 and TRBJ2-1; 8 bases align to TRBD2. This CDR3 spans 17 amino acids. Germline trimming cut 4 bases from V and 5 bases from J; bases unmatched to any gene: 14. The germline V gene has CDR1 SGHNT and CDR2 YYREEE (reference sequence). The DNA for the CDR3 is TGTGCCAGCAGCCCCCCGGGGGGGGGAAAGGGGGACAATGAGCAGTTCTTC. Translated, it gives CASSPPGGGKGDNEQFF.

This clone was observed a single time. This rearrangement joins TRBV7-6 to TRBJ2-2; 8 bases are shared with TRBD1. CDR1 is SGHVS, CDR2 FNYEAQ, per germline. CDR3 length: 17 residues. With V trimmed by 5 bases and J by 0 bases, 8 bases remained unmatched. In DNA, the CDR3 is TGTGCCAGCAGCCTCACTCGGGACAGGCCGAACACCGGGGAGCTGTTTTTT. Its protein is CASSLTRDRPNTGELFF. Drawing the rest from reference TRBV7-6 and TRBJ2-2, the complete variable domain is GAGVSQSPRYKVTKRGQDVALRCDPISGHVSLYWYRQALGQGPEFLTYFNYEAQQDKSGLPNDRFSAERPEGSISTLTIQRTEQRDSAMYRCASSLTRDRPNTGELFFGEGSRLTVL.

This clone occurred once. The chain uses TRBV10-3 and TRBJ2-1; TRBD2 aligns across 11 bases. CDR1 is ENHRY, CDR2 SYGVKD, per germline. The trim removed 7 bases at V and 9 bases at J, leaving 14 bases unmatched. The CDR3 totals 16 residues. CDR3: CAITRETSGVRSEQFF. DNA for the CDR3: TGTGCCATCACCCGAGAGACTAGCGGGGTTAGGTCTGAGCAGTTCTTC.

The genes are TRBV24-1 and TRBJ2-1; 13 bases are a match to TRBD2. CDR3 length: 19 residues. Germline loops: CDR1 KGHDR, CDR2 SFDVKD. The trim removed 6 bases at V and 0 bases at J, leaving 10 bases unmatched. The CDR3 coding sequence is TGTGCCACCAGTCGGGGTGGACTAGCGGGGGATTCCTCCTACAATGAGCAGTTCTTC. It is translated as CATSRGGLAGDSSYNEQFF.

The gene calls are TRBV24-1 and TRBJ1-4; perhaps TRBD1 as D (5 bases). The length of the CDR3 is 12 residues. The germline gives CDR1 KGHDR, CDR2 SFDVKD. V dropped 3 bases and J dropped 8 bases, with 6 bases sitting between them. This CDR3 reads CATSDQGEKLFF. CDR3 bases: TGTGCCACCAGTGATCAGGGCGAAAAACTGTTTTTT.

Here the CDR3 reads CASSQDRVPNEKLFF. The CDR3 DNA is TGTGCCAGCAGCCAAGATCGGGTACCTAATGAAAAACTGTTTTTT. The V gene is TRBV14, the J gene TRBJ1-4; D gene uncertain. There are 15 residues in the CDR3. The V gene's germline CDR1 is SGHDN and CDR2 FVKESK. Trimming shortened V by 0 bases and J by 3 bases, and 8 bases separated the two germline ends.

The chain couples TRBV30 to TRBJ1-6, with a possible D match to TRBD1 (6 bases). This CDR3 comprises 13 residues. Trimming removed 2 bases from V and 9 bases from J, with 11 bases in between. The germline V gene has CDR1 GTSNPN and CDR2 SVGIG (reference sequence). The CDR3 region is CAWSNRVGSPLHF. In DNA form, the CDR3 reads TGTGCCTGGAGTAACAGGGTTGGTTCACCCCTCCACTTT.

This clone was seen only a few times. This chain connects TRBV5-1 to TRBJ1-2; 11 positions match TRBD1. V lost 6 bases to trimming and J lost 7 bases; unmatched junction nucleotides: 26. Germline assignment: CDR1 SGHRS and CDR2 YFSETQ. The CDR3 is 20 amino acids. The CDR3 coding sequence is TGCGCCAGCACCTACCTCCCTTTAGTGGACAGGGGGCTCGCACCCTCTGGCTACACCTTC. Translated, it gives CASTYLPLVDRGLAPSGYTF.

The chain carries TRBV14 and TRBJ1-1; D remains unclear. The CDR3 loop spans 14 amino acids. V gave up 1 base and J gave up 8 bases, with 14 bases separating them. From germline, CDR1 is SGHDN and CDR2 FVKESK. The CDR3 DNA is TGTGCCAGCAGCCAAGTCTCCAGCCGAGGGGAAGCTTTCTTT. Amino acids: CASSQVSSRGEAFF.

The V and J genes are TRBV5-1 and TRBJ1-4; possible D gene TRBD1, 6 bases. The CDR3 covers 14 residues. Trimming removed 0 bases from V and 10 bases from J, with 13 bases in between. The germline V gene has CDR1 SGHRS and CDR2 YFSETQ. CDR3 sequence reads: CASSLGDIPGKLFF. CDR3 coding DNA: TGCGCCAGCAGCTTGGGGGACATCCCGGGAAAACTGTTTTTT.

This sequence joins TRBV27 and TRBJ2-3, with TRBD1 matching 10 bases. CDR3 size: 15 residues. In germline, CDR1 is MNHEY, CDR2 SMNVEV (reference sequence). With V trimmed by 5 bases and J by 4 bases, 6 bases remained unmatched. The CDR3 reads CASSPTGGRADTQYF. For the CDR3, the DNA is TGTGCCAGCAGTCCGACAGGGGGCAGGGCAGATACGCAGTATTTT.